The rows below give T cell receptor beta chains drawn from one sample of a study of vaccination effects on CD4 cells after COVID-19. No antigen has been identified for these receptors. Assay used: immunoSEQ multiplex PCR; TCRdb lists only in-frame clones, some missing. The table lists more than 40,000 clones, 77% of them singletons. Material: CD4+ T cells from PBMCs cultured with HCoV-NL63 spike peptides, obtained before COVID-19 vaccination. These receptors came from a human donor who received a COVID-19 vaccine. CDR3s include the opening cysteine and the closing phenylalanine or tryptophan. The size field is filled for only some rows; it gives once, few, many or a size class.

v_call: TRBV5-8; clone_size: .; cdr3_aa: CASSRGGSSDTQYF
v_call: TRBV10-1; clone_size: .; cdr3_aa: CASSEWAWETQYF
v_call: TRBV6-2/TRBV6-3; clone_size: .; cdr3_aa: CASSGQASNQPQHF
v_call: TRBV7-8; clone_size: .; cdr3_aa: CASSLKSPARDSNTGELFF
v_call: TRBV5-1; clone_size: .; cdr3_aa: CASSLSGGDTIYF
v_call: TRBV5-1; clone_size: .; cdr3_aa: CASSSPPSGGSTGELFF
v_call: TRBV7-3; clone_size: few; cdr3_aa: CASSRGLAGGTTDTQYF
v_call: TRBV6-4; clone_size: .; cdr3_aa: CASSETRYNEQFF
v_call: TRBV5-1; clone_size: .; cdr3_aa: CASSPTGTGGDGYTF
v_call: TRBV4-1; clone_size: .; cdr3_aa: CASSQAQQQETQYF
v_call: TRBV2; clone_size: .; cdr3_aa: CASRGLAGSTDTQYF
v_call: TRBV4-1; clone_size: .; cdr3_aa: CASSQLPGQNYGYTF
v_call: TRBV24-1; clone_size: .; cdr3_aa: CATSDQTGNTGELFF
v_call: TRBV4-3; clone_size: .; cdr3_aa: CASSQDVGQRYGYTF
v_call: TRBV7-9; clone_size: .; cdr3_aa: CASSSLRGETQYF
v_call: TRBV5-1; clone_size: .; cdr3_aa: CASRRGMYSNEKLFF
v_call: TRBV4-2; clone_size: .; cdr3_aa: CASSQAGTSFYNEQFF
v_call: TRBV24-1; clone_size: .; cdr3_aa: CATSPGTVTNEKLFF
v_call: TRBV5-1; clone_size: once; cdr3_aa: CASSLDTQSTDTQYF
v_call: TRBV6-5; clone_size: .; cdr3_aa: CASSYGSGGAQTQYF
v_call: TRBV5-1; clone_size: .; cdr3_aa: CASSSQSYGYTF
v_call: TRBV30; clone_size: few; cdr3_aa: CAWSVSGHIGGFQGSPLHF
v_call: TRBV9; clone_size: once; cdr3_aa: CASSVVPGLANTQYF
v_call: TRBV19; clone_size: .; cdr3_aa: CASSIRDNQPQHF
v_call: TRBV10-1; clone_size: .; cdr3_aa: CASSEYGDQPQHF
v_call: TRBV6-2/TRBV6-3; clone_size: .; cdr3_aa: CASSPYAGGGPDTQYF
v_call: TRBV5-1; clone_size: .; cdr3_aa: CASSLGGGSYNEQFF
v_call: TRBV27; clone_size: few; cdr3_aa: CASSLRAPRMGEKLFF
v_call: TRBV12-3/TRBV12-4; clone_size: .; cdr3_aa: CASNQGINTQYF
v_call: TRBV7-2; clone_size: .; cdr3_aa: CASSPTGRDRITEAFF
v_call: TRBV9; clone_size: .; cdr3_aa: CASSGQGLAGDQETQYF
v_call: TRBV4-1; clone_size: .; cdr3_aa: CASSQVMAGGYTF
v_call: TRBV18; clone_size: .; cdr3_aa: CASSPRRGTDTQYF
v_call: TRBV28; clone_size: .; cdr3_aa: CASSPGGASDNEQFF
v_call: TRBV2; clone_size: once; cdr3_aa: CASRGQSSYNEQFF
v_call: TRBV3-1/TRBV3-2; clone_size: .; cdr3_aa: CASSPSGNTIYF
v_call: TRBV24-1; clone_size: .; cdr3_aa: CATSVGQGLSYNEQFF
v_call: TRBV18; clone_size: .; cdr3_aa: CASSPIDRANNYNSPLHF
v_call: TRBV3-1/TRBV3-2; clone_size: .; cdr3_aa: CASSPGTTDTQYF
v_call: TRBV11-2; clone_size: .; cdr3_aa: CASSSPSGGAGELFF
v_call: TRBV7-3; clone_size: .; cdr3_aa: CASSLKGGADTQYF
v_call: TRBV30; clone_size: .; cdr3_aa: CAWDRDRGRLSEKLFF